The 21 T cell receptor beta chains below come from one sample, sequenced in a study of early T cells in non-severe SARS-CoV-2 infection. TCRdb used MiXCR to reprocess the 5' RACE reads, holding one entry per CDR3 protein. The table lists 60,000 or so distinct CDR3 sequences, around 12% of them singletons. Sequences were obtained from whole blood. Receptor source: an adult who was a healthcare worker with PCR-confirmed SARS-CoV-2 infection or an uninfected control (not recorded which).

V and J are TRBV7-9 and TRBJ1-3; D not resolved. From germline, CDR1 is SEHNR and CDR2 FQNEAQ (reference sequence). This CDR3 is built from 15 residues. The V and J ends lost 5 bases and 1 base respectively, with 12 bases between them. CDR3 in amino acids: CASSPPNQSGNTIYF. The CDR3 coding sequence is TGTGCCAGCAGCCCCCCAAACCAGTCTGGAAACACCATATATTTT.

This clonotype was observed a handful of times. The CDR3 loop is CSVQGSGANVLTF. In nucleotides, the CDR3 is TGCAGCGTACAGGGCTCTGGGGCCAACGTCCTGACTTTC. V is TRBV29-1 and J is TRBJ2-6; D is perhaps TRBD1 (6 bases). CDR1 SQVTM and CDR2 ANQGSEA come from the germline V gene. V shed 6 bases and J shed 0 bases, with 6 bases lying between them. The length of the CDR3 is 13 residues.

This clonotype was detected ten times or more. V and J are TRBV12-3 or TRBV12-4 and TRBJ1-4; 7 bases line up with TRBD1. The J segment lost 7 bases and the V segment lost 6 bases, leaving 5 bases of the junction unmatched. CDR3 size: 13 residues. In DNA form, the CDR3 reads TGTGCCAGCAGCATAACAGGGGTTGAAAAACTGTTTTTT. Amino acids: CASSITGVEKLFF.

CDR3 protein: CASTRREVPNTGELFF. As DNA, the CDR3 is TGTGCCAGCACCCGTCGAGAGGTTCCGAACACCGGGGAGCTGTTTTTT. The V and J genes are TRBV9 and TRBJ2-2; D not certain. V was clipped by 6 bases and J by 0 bases, with 15 bases between them. Germline V lookup: CDR1 SGDLS, CDR2 YYNGEE. The CDR3 runs 16 residues.

The V call is TRBV7-2, the J call TRBJ2-7, with 10 bases aligning to TRBD1. The trim removed 5 bases at V and 2 bases at J, leaving 3 bases unmatched. The CDR3 is made up of 14 amino acids. Germline values: CDR1 SGHTA, CDR2 FQGNSA. The CDR3 region has the DNA TGTGCCAGCAGCCAAGGGACAGGGGCCTACGAGCAGTACTTC. The encoded protein is CASSQGTGAYEQYF.

This clonotype was recorded a few times. The rearrangement uses TRBV7-2 and TRBJ1-1, with D unclear. V lost 5 bases to trimming and J lost 0 bases, with 16 bases between them. The CDR3 contains 16 residues. Germline lookup yields CDR1 SGHTA and CDR2 FQGNSA. CDR3 DNA sequence: TGTGCCAGCAGCCCGTCCGGGGTGGCTTTGAACACTGAAGCTTTCTTT. It translates to CASSPSGVALNTEAFF.

This clonotype was seen many times. The chain recombines TRBV30 with TRBJ1-1; D unclear. This CDR3 spans 14 amino acids. Per germline, CDR1 GTSNPN and CDR2 SVGIG (reference sequence). Trimming shortened V by 6 bases and J by 6 bases, and 20 bases separated the two germline ends. In DNA, the CDR3 is TGTGCCTGCCTAAAACCTAGTAGGTCCGCTGAAGCTTTCTTT. Protein product: CACLKPSRSAEAFF. The complete variable domain, with remaining parts taken from reference TRBV30 and TRBJ1-1, reads SQTIHQWPATLVQPVGSPLSLECTVEGTSNPNLYWYRQAAGRGLQLLFYSVGIGQISSEVPQNLSASRPQDRQFILSSKKLLLSDSGFYLCACLKPSRSAEAFFGQGTRLTVV.

This chain connects TRBV20-1 to TRBJ2-1; perhaps TRBD2 as D (5 bases). CDR3 length: 13 residues. Germline V lookup: CDR1 DFQATT, CDR2 SNEGSKA (reference sequence). V was trimmed by 0 bases and J by 10 bases, leaving 13 bases between them. CDR3 region: CSARDGLIAEQFF. Here the CDR3 DNA reads TGCAGTGCTAGAGATGGGTTAATAGCGGAGCAGTTCTTC.

The gene calls are TRBV2 and TRBJ2-2; D is perhaps TRBD1 (5 bases). Trimming stripped 4 bases from V and 0 bases from J, with 9 bases between. From germline, CDR1 is SNHLY and CDR2 FYNNEI. This CDR3 region has 15 residues. This CDR3 reads CASSGGSTNTGELFF. Written as DNA, the CDR3 is TGTGCCAGCAGTGGGGGCTCAACGAACACCGGGGAGCTGTTTTTT.

There are many counts of this clonotype. The chain links TRBV18 to TRBJ1-1; D not certain. V lost 6 bases and J lost 3, with 17 bases in between. The CDR3 sequence is 15 residues long. CDR1 and CDR2 (germline): KGHSH, LQKENI. CDR3 in amino acids: CASSTQVLRDTEAFF. The CDR3 DNA sequence: TGTGCCAGCTCCACCCAGGTCCTTCGGGACACTGAAGCTTTCTTT.

In this sample, this clonotype turned up a few times. The J gene is TRBJ1-1, the V gene TRBV4-3; D gene ambiguous. The CDR3 length is 14 residues. CDR1 is LGHNA and CDR2 is YSLEER in the germline V gene. The germline V and J ends were trimmed by 0 bases and 1 base, with 6 bases remaining between them. The CDR3 loop is CASSQEGSNTEAFF. The CDR3 DNA reads TGCGCCAGCAGCCAAGAGGGTTCGAACACTGAAGCTTTCTTT.

This clonotype was counted only a few times. V gene TRBV6-4 combines with J gene TRBJ2-5, with TRBD2 matching over 10 bases. Germline-derived CDR1 and CDR2 are MRHNA and SNTAGT. Unmatched junction bases numbered 11, after V lost 2 bases and J lost 2 bases. CDR3 size: 18 residues. CDR3 in amino acids: CASSDPPRTSGNQETQYF. DNA of the CDR3: TGTGCCAGCAGTGACCCACCCAGGACTAGCGGAAATCAAGAGACCCAGTACTTC.

This clonotype has only a few counts. The chain links TRBV30 to TRBJ2-7, with D possibly matching TRBD2 (6 bases). This CDR3 contains 11 residues. V was cut by 3 bases and J by 9 bases, with 12 bases left in between. CDR1 and CDR2 from the germline V gene are GTSNPN and SVGIG (reference sequence). CDR3 loop: CAWSWGGGQYF. The CDR3 bases are TGTGCCTGGAGCTGGGGAGGCGGGCAGTACTTC.

In its sample, this clonotype was seen many times. The rearrangement links TRBV5-1 to TRBJ1-3; no firm D call. V lost 0 bases to trimming and J lost 4 bases, with 17 bases between them. Germline V gene sequence: CDR1 SGHRS, CDR2 YFSETQ. The CDR3 extends over 17 amino acids. The CDR3 DNA reads TGCGCCAGCAGCTTGGCCGGTCCGGGCCGAGGAGGAAACACCATATATTTT. Protein product: CASSLAGPGRGGNTIYF.

This clonotype has just a few counts. The gene calls are TRBV3-1 and TRBJ2-3, with TRBD2 identical over 10 bases. The V segment lost 5 bases and the J segment 4 bases; nucleotides outside the gene matches: 9. CDR1 LGHDT and CDR2 YNNKEL come from the germline V gene (reference sequence). This CDR3 contains 16 residues. The CDR3 DNA follows: TGTGCCAGCAGCTTTCTAGCGGGAGTACTGGCAGATACGCAGTATTTT. Amino acids: CASSFLAGVLADTQYF.

The rearrangement links TRBV5-1 to TRBJ1-6, with 7 bases aligning to TRBD1. V trimming: 2 bases; J trimming: 10 bases; junction bases outside the gene matches: 3. CDR1 is SGHRS, CDR2 YFSETQ, per germline. This CDR3 is 13 amino acids long. CDR3 in DNA: TGCGCCAGCAGCTTAACAGGGGAATCACCCCTCCACTTT. Amino acid sequence: CASSLTGESPLHF.

This clonotype has at least ten counts. Germline and junction disagree at one end, which may indicate a read error. The CDR3 sequence is CASSQDQSLDRPFYQQYF. The CDR3, as DNA: TGCGCCAGCAGCCAAGATCAATCCCTGGACAGGCCCTTCTACCAGCAGTACTTC. The chain joins TRBV4-1 to TRBJ2-7, with 7 bases matching TRBD1. The CDR3 totals 18 residues. Germline CDR1 MGHRA, CDR2 YSYEKL.

In this sample, this clonotype turned up many times. The chain employs TRBV7-9 and TRBJ2-3, with 8 positions matching TRBD2. Unmatched junction bases numbered 9, after V lost 4 bases and J lost 6 bases. The CDR3 length is 15 residues. Germline V CDR1 and CDR2: SEHNR, FQNEAQ (reference sequence). CDR3 DNA sequence: TGTGCCAGCAGCTCCCAACGGGGGGGGCTGGATACGCAGTATTTT. This sequence encodes CASSSQRGGLDTQYF.

Ten or more counts support this clonotype. The rearrangement uses TRBV18 and TRBJ1-1, with no clear D. Germline loops: CDR1 KGHSH, CDR2 LQKENI. V was trimmed by 5 bases and J by 0 bases, leaving 7 bases between them. The CDR3 is made up of 13 amino acids. The CDR3 loop is CASSSEMNTEAFF. The CDR3 bases are TGTGCCAGCTCATCAGAGATGAACACTGAAGCTTTCTTT.

The V and J genes are TRBV2 and TRBJ2-7; D ambiguous. The V and J ends lost 6 bases and 6 bases respectively, with 15 bases between them. The CDR3 has 13 residues. The germline CDR1 and CDR2 sequences are SNHLY and FYNNEI. CDR3 bases: TGTGCCAGCAGCCCCCCGGATGGAAGCGAGCAGTACTTC. Translation gives CASSPPDGSEQYF.

This clonotype appeared many times. The J gene is TRBJ2-3, the V gene TRBV9; tentative D call: TRBD1 (5 bases). V shed 0 bases and J shed 2 bases, with 13 bases lying between them. Germline CDR1 reads SGDLS; CDR2 reads YYNGEE. CDR3 length: 16 residues. DNA for the CDR3: TGTGCCAGCAGCGTAGAGTATAGGGGTCTCACAGATACGCAGTATTTT. This codes for CASSVEYRGLTDTQYF.